This T cell receptor (beta chain) comes out of a study of cytomegalovirus exposure and HLA in healthy donors. The CDR3 has 16 residues. Per germline, CDR1 SGHRS and CDR2 YFSETQ. V shed 4 bases and J 8 bases; nucleotides not matched to a gene: 15. PCR used 60 Vbeta primers and 13 Jbeta primers. Profiled with immunoSEQ multiplex PCR; TCRdb holds only in-frame clones, not every one. This table has approximately 170,000 clones, roughly 79% appearing once. Sequencing was performed on PBMCs. This chain uses TRBV5-1 with TRBJ1-5, with TRBD1 matching 7 bases. This receptor was identified in a man aged 40-49 years in good health and CMV-seronegative. CDR3 in amino acids: CASSQTGSRGEEPQHF. In DNA, the CDR3 is TGCGCCAGCAGCCAAACGGGATCCAGGGGGGAAGAGCCCCAGCATTTT.